This T cell receptor (beta chain) originates from a study of CD8 T cells in ankylosing spondylitis. Notes on the study in general: Characteristic of ankylosing spondylitis blood, it appeared, was a TCR beta motif comprising several highly homologous variants.

This clonotype was counted between two and nine times. Its cognate antigen is unknown. This CDR3 is built from 14 residues. Germline values: CDR1 MNHEY, CDR2 SVGAGI. With 0 bases removed from V and 2 bases from J, the gap between germline ends came to 6 bases. TCRdb fed the 5' RACE reads into MiXCR, producing one record per CDR3 protein. The data show about 340,000 distinct CDR3 sequences, 8% seen once. This receptor was obtained from a male donor with ankylosing spondylitis. The gene calls are TRBV6-5 and TRBJ2-3, with unresolved D. Sequenced: blood, either unsorted or a sorted T cell fraction (not recorded which). The DNA of the CDR3 is TGTGCCAGCAGTTACTCGACCCCCACAGATACGCAGTATTTT. Protein sequence: CASSYSTPTDTQYF.